Each of the 30 T cell receptor beta chains below was sequenced from the same sample in a study of CD8 T cells in ankylosing spondylitis (dated by TCRdb to about 2017). What the research found in general, with its limitations: Blood from ankylosing spondylitis patients appeared to be characterized by a TCR beta motif composed of about eight highly homologous amino acid variants.

Their antigens are not known. The library was obtained by 5' RACE. Sequencing was performed on an Illumina HiSeq 2500. Using fastp trimming at Q25 and MiXCR clonotype assembly, TCRdb reanalyzed the public sequencing data and kept in-frame beta chains. Here each entry gathers all rows of one CDR3 protein and keeps the most common genes and DNA. The table for this sample lists 200,000 to 250,000 distinct CDR3 sequences; 5.5% to 7.5% of them were counted only once. Jointly, the top ten make up more than 13% of the sample. Material for sequencing was blood, either unsorted or a sorted T cell fraction (not recorded which). Source of these receptors: a male donor with ankylosing spondylitis.

At least ten counts were recorded for this clonotype. The rearrangement joins TRBV6-5 to TRBJ2-1; the D is unclear. The V end was cut by 2 bases, the J end by 0 bases, with 8 bases between. The CDR3 consists of 15 residues. CDR1 and CDR2 (germline): MNHEY, SVGAGI. The CDR3 region has the DNA TGTGCCAGCAGTTACGACCAGAGCTCCTACAATGAGCAGTTCTTC. Encoded protein: CASSYDQSSYNEQFF.

This clonotype was recorded many times. The V gene is TRBV6-2 or TRBV6-3, the J gene TRBJ2-5; D may be TRBD1 (5 bases). Germline-derived CDR1 and CDR2 are MNHEY and SVGEGT. The CDR3 loop spans 15 amino acids. Trimming took off 2 bases at V and 7 bases at J, with 17 bases between the two ends. CDR3 coding DNA: TGTGCCAGCAGTTACCCTTATGAAGGGGATCGGACCCAGTACTTC. Its translation is CASSYPYEGDRTQYF.

This clonotype was detected ten times or more. The V gene is TRBV6-2 or TRBV6-3, the J gene TRBJ2-1; 12 bases line up with TRBD2. Germline V gene data show CDR1 as MNHEY and CDR2 as SVGEGT. This CDR3 region has 14 residues. V shed 7 bases and J 10 bases; nucleotides not matched to a gene: 8. CDR3 residues: CASTSSGRAREQFF. CDR3 nucleotide sequence: TGTGCCAGCACTTCTAGCGGGAGGGCGCGGGAGCAGTTCTTC.

The table lists this clonotype with many counts. This chain links TRBV20-1 with TRBJ2-7, with a possible D match to TRBD1 (6 bases). Germline V gene lookup returns CDR1 DFQATT and CDR2 SNEGSKA (reference sequence). This CDR3 contains 15 residues. Trimming stripped 0 bases from V and 6 bases from J, with 18 bases between. The CDR3 reads CSARDQQGRPGEQYF. The CDR3 coding sequence is TGCAGTGCTAGAGATCAACAGGGACGGCCGGGCGAGCAGTACTTC.

This clonotype was detected ten times or more. CDR3 sequence reads: CASSQVMYPPNYGYTF. The CDR3 bases are TGCGCCAGCAGCCAAGTTATGTACCCGCCTAACTATGGCTACACCTTC. The V and J genes are TRBV4-3 and TRBJ1-2; the D is unclear. CDR3 length: 16 amino acids. The germline V gene encodes CDR1 LGHNA and CDR2 YSLEER. The germline V and J ends were trimmed by 1 base and 0 bases, with 12 bases remaining between them.

This clonotype turned up a few times. The chain has TRBV6-1 and TRBJ2-7; 7 bases line up with TRBD1. The CDR3 contains 14 residues. Trimming removed 7 bases from V and 0 bases from J; junction bases left unmatched: 6. Germline CDR1 and CDR2: MNHNS and SASEGT. DNA for the CDR3: TGTGCCAGCACTCAGACAGGGAGCTCCTACGAGCAGTACTTC. Amino acids: CASTQTGSSYEQYF.

The chain joins TRBV29-1 to TRBJ2-1, with 8 bases that match TRBD1. Germline V lookup: CDR1 SQVTM, CDR2 ANQGSEA. This CDR3 contains 16 residues. The V and J ends lost 1 base and 1 base, in that order; junction bases with no gene match: 6. CDR3 coding DNA: TGCAGCGTTGAAGGGTACAGGGGGATGTCCTACAATGAGCAGTTCTTC. Translation: CSVEGYRGMSYNEQFF.

This clonotype was observed many times. The chain has TRBV6-5 and TRBJ1-1; D is undetermined. The germline gives CDR1 MNHEY, CDR2 SVGAGI. The CDR3 spans 14 residues. V was trimmed by 2 bases and J by 8 bases, leaving 15 bases between them. The CDR3 here is CASSYSGSPREAFF. The CDR3 DNA reads TGTGCCAGCAGTTACAGTGGCTCTCCGAGGGAAGCTTTCTTT.

This clonotype has at least ten counts. The V gene is TRBV29-1, the J gene TRBJ1-4; 8 nucleotides align to TRBD1. This CDR3 is built from 14 residues. From germline, CDR1 is SQVTM and CDR2 ANQGSEA. Trimming cost V 7 bases and J 7 bases; bases outside gene matches: 11. CDR3 DNA sequence: TGCAGCGCCAAAGGTGGACAGGGCCCTGAAAAACTGTTTTTT. It yields the protein CSAKGGQGPEKLFF.

This clonotype occurred many times. This chain uses TRBV5-6 with TRBJ1-1, with TRBD1 matching 8 bases. After removal of 2 bases from V and 3 bases from J, the junction contained 6 bases not matched to a gene. The CDR3 loop spans 15 amino acids. Germline CDR1 is SGHDT and CDR2 is YYEEEE. The DNA for the CDR3 is TGTGCCAGCAGCTTTGGACAGGGTGGGTACACTGAAGCTTTCTTT. This gives the protein CASSFGQGGYTEAFF.

This clonotype has ten or more counts. This chain connects TRBV7-8 to TRBJ1-5; a weak D match, TRBD1 (5 bases). V was cut by 5 bases and J by 0 bases, with 11 bases left in between. CDR1 is SGHVS and CDR2 is FQNEAQ in the germline V gene. The CDR3 runs to 15 residues. DNA of the CDR3: TGTGCCAGCAGCCGTGAGGGGACTAGCAATCAGCCCCAGCATTTT. This gives the protein CASSREGTSNQPQHF.

This clonotype was counted many times. The chain recombines TRBV24-1 with TRBJ1-2; D call uncertain. The CDR3 extends over 17 amino acids. Germline V lookup: CDR1 KGHDR, CDR2 SFDVKD. Deletions cut 2 bases from V and 7 bases from J, with 22 bases between. The CDR3 sequence is CATSDSDAGKGLPGYTF. The CDR3 coding sequence is TGTGCCACCAGTGATTCGGATGCGGGCAAAGGGCTCCCTGGCTACACCTTC.

J is TRBJ2-7 and V is TRBV6-1; D is ambiguous. The CDR3 consists of 12 residues. V was trimmed by 0 bases and J by 5 bases, leaving 5 bases between them. In germline, CDR1 is MNHNS, CDR2 SASEGT. The CDR3 region is CASSEAGNEQYF. CDR3 nucleotide sequence: TGTGCCAGCAGTGAAGCAGGGAACGAGCAGTACTTC.

This rearrangement joins TRBV7-3 to TRBJ1-1; D perhaps matches TRBD1 (6 bases). Germline V gene lookup returns CDR1 SGHTA and CDR2 FQGTGA. CDR3 length: 15 residues. V lost 1 base, J lost 6 bases, and 15 bases lay in between. The CDR3 here is CASSLRGRGEAEAFF. Here the CDR3 DNA reads TGTGCCAGCAGCTTAAGGGGCAGGGGAGAGGCTGAAGCTTTCTTT.

This clonotype was observed a few times. The gene calls are TRBV7-2 and TRBJ1-2, with unresolved D. This CDR3 has 13 residues. Germline V gene data show CDR1 as SGHTA and CDR2 as FQGNSA. Deletions cut 3 bases from V and 5 bases from J, with 10 bases between. CDR3 nucleotides: TGTGCCAGCAGCTTTTTGTCGGGTTATGGCTACACCTTC. Protein sequence: CASSFLSGYGYTF.

Many counts were recorded for this clonotype. The chain carries TRBV4-1 and TRBJ2-1; tentatively, D is TRBD1 (7 bases). This CDR3 comprises 16 residues. V lost 3 bases to trimming and J lost 8 bases, with 20 bases between them. Germline V CDR1 and CDR2: MGHRA, YSYEKL. The CDR3 DNA reads TGCGCCAGCAGCCAGATGGGGGGCGCAGGGGGGTATGAGCAGTTCTTC. Its protein product is CASSQMGGAGGYEQFF.

V usage is TRBV6-1 and J usage is TRBJ2-3, with 8 nucleotides matching TRBD2. CDR3 length: 15 amino acids. Trimming removed 6 bases from V and 3 bases from J; junction bases left unmatched: 8. Per germline, CDR1 MNHNS and CDR2 SASEGT. The CDR3 protein is CASSLARGGTDTQYF. CDR3 DNA sequence: TGTGCCAGCAGCTTGGCCCGGGGGGGGACAGATACGCAGTATTTT.

This clonotype was observed many times. The chain is built from TRBV9 and TRBJ2-7; D not certain. Germline CDR1 SGDLS, CDR2 YYNGEE. Trimming took off 4 bases at V and 2 bases at J, with 10 bases between the two ends. The CDR3 loop spans 13 amino acids. The CDR3 region is CASSPTEAYEQYF. DNA for the CDR3: TGTGCCAGCAGCCCTACGGAAGCCTACGAGCAGTACTTC.

This clonotype appeared a few times. A read error may produce the germline difference seen at one junction end. V usage is TRBV7-7 and J usage is TRBJ2-3, with TRBD2 as a possible D gene (6 bases). The CDR3 covers 15 residues. Germline-derived CDR1 and CDR2 are SSHAT and FNYEAQ (reference sequence). The CDR3 region is CASSLVAGSPDTQYF. In DNA, the CDR3 is TGTGCTAGCAGCTTAGTGGCCGGGAGTCCAGATACGCAGTATTTT.

The rearrangement joins TRBV4-3 to TRBJ2-1; 14 nucleotides align to TRBD2. Losses at the gene ends were 3 bases for V and 0 bases for J; bases not matched to a gene: 4. This CDR3 has 18 amino acids. Germline CDR1 and CDR2: LGHNA and YSLEER. The chain's CDR3 is CASSQGTSGGSSYNEQFF. In nucleotides, the CDR3 is TGCGCCAGCAGCCAGGGGACTAGCGGGGGATCCTCCTACAATGAGCAGTTCTTC.

This clonotype was observed many times. The V and J genes are TRBV20-1 and TRBJ2-7, with D unresolved. The V gene lost 4 bases and the J gene lost 1 base, with 2 bases spanning the gap. Per the germline V gene, CDR1 is DFQATT and CDR2 is SNEGSKA (reference sequence). This CDR3 comprises 10 residues. CDR3 protein: CSANSYEQYF. The DNA of the CDR3 is TGCAGTGCTAATTCCTACGAGCAGTACTTC.

At least ten counts were recorded for this clonotype. The genes are TRBV7-9 and TRBJ1-5, with 8 positions matching TRBD1. The length of the CDR3 is 16 residues. CDR1 is SEHNR and CDR2 is FQNEAQ in the germline V gene (reference sequence). The V gene end was trimmed by 2 bases and the J gene end by 6 bases; junction bases not matched to a gene: 9. CDR3 coding DNA: TGTGCCAGCAGCTTATCGTCAGGGGGCTTTTTTCAGCCCCAGCATTTT. Residues: CASSLSSGGFFQPQHF.

This clonotype was seen at least ten times. The genes are TRBV29-1 and TRBJ2-1, with D possibly TRBD1 on 6 matching bases. V shed 3 bases and J shed 10 bases, with 13 bases lying between them. The CDR3 length is 12 residues. Germline assignment: CDR1 SQVTM and CDR2 ANQGSEA. The CDR3 loop is CSVDRQGPEQFF. CDR3 DNA sequence: TGCAGCGTTGACCGCCAGGGGCCCGAGCAGTTCTTC.

The chain links TRBV29-1 to TRBJ1-3; D is unresolved. Germline-derived CDR1 and CDR2 are SQVTM and ANQGSEA. With 5 bases removed from V and 7 bases from J, the gap between germline ends came to 12 bases. The length of the CDR3 is 12 residues. CDR3 amino acids: CSVSGARNTIYF. CDR3 DNA sequence: TGCAGCGTTAGCGGCGCAAGGAACACCATATATTTT.

This clonotype was picked up many times. The rearrangement links TRBV28 to TRBJ2-7; maybe TRBD1 (6 bases). CDR1 and CDR2 (germline): MDHEN, SYDVKM. V was pared by 5 bases and J by 0 bases, with 14 bases between. The CDR3 sequence is 15 residues long. The CDR3 reads CASSPPDRSSYEQYF. CDR3 in DNA: TGTGCCAGCAGTCCGCCTGACAGGAGCTCCTACGAGCAGTACTTC. Looking up the rest from reference TRBV28 and TRBJ2-7 gives the full variable domain: DVKVTQSSRYLVKRTGEKVFLECVQDMDHENMFWYRQDPGLGLRLIYFSYDVKMKEKGDIPEGYSVSREKKERFSLILESASTNQTSMYLCASSPPDRSSYEQYFGPGTRLTVT.

This clonotype was found many times. V usage is TRBV5-5 and J usage is TRBJ1-1; D is possibly TRBD1 (6 bases). This CDR3 has 14 residues. Germline V lookup: CDR1 SGHKS, CDR2 YYEKEE (reference sequence). V was shortened by 3 bases and J by 1 base, with 10 bases between the two germline ends. This CDR3 is CASSSDRKNTEAFF. The CDR3 DNA reads TGTGCCAGCAGCTCGGACAGAAAGAACACTGAAGCTTTCTTT.

This clonotype was seen many times. The chain has TRBV6-4 and TRBJ1-1; 11 bases are a match to TRBD1. V lost 8 bases and J lost 5; bases outside the gene matches: 13. Germline values: CDR1 MRHNA, CDR2 SNTAGT. The CDR3 totals 16 residues. CDR3 loop: CASLRTGGHSMTEAFF. For the CDR3, the DNA is TGTGCCAGCCTGCGGACAGGGGGCCACAGTATGACTGAAGCTTTCTTT.

This clonotype came up many times. The V gene is TRBV5-6, the J gene TRBJ2-7, with D perhaps matching TRBD1 (5 bases). V gave up 4 bases and J gave up 7 bases, with 18 bases separating them. Germline V gene lookup returns CDR1 SGHDT and CDR2 YYEEEE. The CDR3 length is 14 residues. The CDR3 spells CASSHAAQAREQYF. The CDR3 DNA reads as TGTGCCAGCAGCCATGCAGCACAGGCTCGAGAGCAGTACTTC.

The sample holds many counts of this clonotype. CDR3 sequence (DNA): TGCGCCAGCAGCCCAAAAGGGGGGCCAGAGAAGGAGCCCCAGCATTTT. Its protein is CASSPKGGPEKEPQHF. The rearrangement joins TRBV4-1 to TRBJ1-5; D is perhaps TRBD1 (6 bases). Germline CDR1 MGHRA, CDR2 YSYEKL. There are 16 residues in the CDR3. Trimming took off 4 bases at V and 8 bases at J, with 21 bases between the two ends.

This clonotype was counted many times. The rearrangement uses TRBV27 and TRBJ2-4; unclear D gene. Trimming took 5 bases from V and 9 from J, leaving 20 bases between them. CDR1 and CDR2 from the germline V gene are MNHEY and SMNVEV (reference sequence). The CDR3 is 15 residues long. The CDR3 bases are TGTGCCAGCAGTCGATTTTTGCTAGTAGTGGGCATTCAGTACTTC. Its protein is CASSRFLLVVGIQYF.